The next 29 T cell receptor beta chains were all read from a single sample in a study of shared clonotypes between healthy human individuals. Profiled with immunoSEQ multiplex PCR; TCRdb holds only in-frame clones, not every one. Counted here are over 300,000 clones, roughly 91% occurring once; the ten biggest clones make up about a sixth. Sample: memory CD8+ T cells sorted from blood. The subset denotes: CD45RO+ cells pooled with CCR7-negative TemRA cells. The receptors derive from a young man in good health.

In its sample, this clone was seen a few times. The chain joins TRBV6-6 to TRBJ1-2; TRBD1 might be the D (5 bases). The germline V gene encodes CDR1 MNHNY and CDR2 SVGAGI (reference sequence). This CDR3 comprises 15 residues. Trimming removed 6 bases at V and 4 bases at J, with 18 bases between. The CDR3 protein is CASSRPGRSLYGYTF. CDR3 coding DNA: TGTGCCAGCAGCCGACCGGGACGGTCCCTCTATGGCTACACCTTC.

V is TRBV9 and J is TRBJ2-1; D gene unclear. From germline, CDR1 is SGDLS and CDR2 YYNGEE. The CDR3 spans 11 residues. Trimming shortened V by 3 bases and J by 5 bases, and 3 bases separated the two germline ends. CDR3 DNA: TGTGCCAGCAGCGCGAACAATGAGCAGTTCTTC. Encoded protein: CASSANNEQFF.

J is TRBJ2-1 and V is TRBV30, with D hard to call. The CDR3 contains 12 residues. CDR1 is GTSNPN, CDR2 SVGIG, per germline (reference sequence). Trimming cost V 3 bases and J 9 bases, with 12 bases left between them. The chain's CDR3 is CAWREGSSEQFF. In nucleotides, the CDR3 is TGTGCCTGGAGAGAAGGGTCCAGTGAGCAGTTCTTC.

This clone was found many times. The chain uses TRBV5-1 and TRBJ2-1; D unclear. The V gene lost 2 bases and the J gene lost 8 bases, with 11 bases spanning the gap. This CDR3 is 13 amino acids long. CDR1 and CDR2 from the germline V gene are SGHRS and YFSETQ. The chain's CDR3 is CASSFLVIHEQFF. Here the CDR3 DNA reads TGCGCCAGCAGCTTCTTAGTTATCCATGAGCAGTTCTTC.

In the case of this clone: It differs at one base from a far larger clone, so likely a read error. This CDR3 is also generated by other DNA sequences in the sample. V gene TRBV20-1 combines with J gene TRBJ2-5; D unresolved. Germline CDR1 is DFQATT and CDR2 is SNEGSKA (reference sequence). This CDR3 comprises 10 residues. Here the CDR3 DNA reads TGCAGGGCCCTACAAGAGACCCAGTACTTC. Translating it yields CRALQETQYF.

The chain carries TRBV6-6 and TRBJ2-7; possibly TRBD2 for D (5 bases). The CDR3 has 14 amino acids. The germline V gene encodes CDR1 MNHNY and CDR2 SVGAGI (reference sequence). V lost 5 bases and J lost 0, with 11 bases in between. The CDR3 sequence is CASSQSGLSYEQYF. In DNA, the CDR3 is TGTGCCAGCAGTCAAAGCGGACTCTCCTACGAGCAGTACTTC.

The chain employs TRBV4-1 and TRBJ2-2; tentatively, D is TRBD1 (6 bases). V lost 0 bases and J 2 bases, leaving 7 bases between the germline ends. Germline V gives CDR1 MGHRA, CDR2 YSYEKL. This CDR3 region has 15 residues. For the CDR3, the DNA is TGCGCCAGCAGCCAAGAACAGGGCAACACCGGGGAGCTGTTTTTT. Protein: CASSQEQGNTGELFF.

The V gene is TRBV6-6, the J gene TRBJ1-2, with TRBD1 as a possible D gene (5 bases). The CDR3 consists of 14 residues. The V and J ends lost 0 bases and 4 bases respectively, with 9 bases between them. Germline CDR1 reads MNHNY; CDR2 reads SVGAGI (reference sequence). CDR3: CASSYSYQGYGYTF. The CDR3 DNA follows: TGTGCCAGCAGTTACTCGTATCAGGGCTATGGCTACACCTTC.

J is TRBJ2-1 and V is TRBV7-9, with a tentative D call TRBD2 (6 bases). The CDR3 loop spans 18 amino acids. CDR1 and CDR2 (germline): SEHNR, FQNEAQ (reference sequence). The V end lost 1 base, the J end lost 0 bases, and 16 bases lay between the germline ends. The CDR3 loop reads CASSLVGGTQTSYNEQFF. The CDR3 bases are TGTGCCAGCAGCTTAGTGGGCGGGACGCAAACCTCCTACAATGAGCAGTTCTTC.

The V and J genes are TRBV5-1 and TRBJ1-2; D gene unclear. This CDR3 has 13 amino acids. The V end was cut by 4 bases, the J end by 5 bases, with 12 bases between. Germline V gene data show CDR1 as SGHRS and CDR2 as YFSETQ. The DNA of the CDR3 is TGCGCCAGCAGCGAGGACGGAACTTATGGCTACACCTTC. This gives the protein CASSEDGTYGYTF.

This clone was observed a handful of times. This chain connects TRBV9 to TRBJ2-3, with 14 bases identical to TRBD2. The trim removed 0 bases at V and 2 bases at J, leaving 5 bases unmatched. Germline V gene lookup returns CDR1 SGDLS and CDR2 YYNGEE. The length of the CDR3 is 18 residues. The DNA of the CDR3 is TGTGCCAGCAGCGTAGATTGGACTAGCGGGGGGTCCACAGATACGCAGTATTTT. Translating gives CASSVDWTSGGSTDTQYF.

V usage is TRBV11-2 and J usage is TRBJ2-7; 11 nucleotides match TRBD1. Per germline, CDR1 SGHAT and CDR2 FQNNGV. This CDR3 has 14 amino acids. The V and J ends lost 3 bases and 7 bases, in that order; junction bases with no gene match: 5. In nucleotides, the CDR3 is TGTGCCAGCAGCTTGGGGACAGGGGGATTGGAGCAGTACTTC. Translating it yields CASSLGTGGLEQYF. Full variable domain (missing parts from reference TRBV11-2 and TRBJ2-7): EAGVAQSPRYKIIEKRQSVAFWCNPISGHATLYWYQQILGQGPKLLIQFQNNGVVDDSQLPKDRFSAERLKGVDSTLKIQPAKLEDSAVYLCASSLGTGGLEQYFGPGTRLTVT.

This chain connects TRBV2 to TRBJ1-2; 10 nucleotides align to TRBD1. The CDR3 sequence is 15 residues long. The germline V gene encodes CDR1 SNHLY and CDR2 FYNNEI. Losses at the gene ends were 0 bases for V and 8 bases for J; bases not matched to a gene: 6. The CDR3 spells CASSEAPGTGVGYTF. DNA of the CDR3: TGTGCCAGCAGTGAAGCGCCAGGGACAGGGGTCGGCTACACCTTC.

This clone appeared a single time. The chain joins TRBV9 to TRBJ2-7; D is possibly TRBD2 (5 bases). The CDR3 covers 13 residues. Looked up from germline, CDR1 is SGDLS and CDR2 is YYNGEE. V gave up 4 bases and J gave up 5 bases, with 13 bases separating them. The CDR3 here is CASSPPGKDEQYF. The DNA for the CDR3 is TGTGCCAGCAGCCCCCCGGGGAAGGACGAGCAGTACTTC.

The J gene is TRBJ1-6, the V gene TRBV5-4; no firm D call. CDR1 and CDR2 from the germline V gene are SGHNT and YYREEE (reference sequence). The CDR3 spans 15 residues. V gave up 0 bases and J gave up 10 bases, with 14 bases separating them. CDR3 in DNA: TGTGCCAGCAGCTTGGACGGAGTGAAAAGATCACCCCTCCACTTT. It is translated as CASSLDGVKRSPLHF. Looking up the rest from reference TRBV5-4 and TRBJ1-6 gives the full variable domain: ETGVTQSPTHLIKTRGQQVTLRCSSQSGHNTVSWYQQALGQGPQFIFQYYREEENGRGNFPPRFSGLQFPNYSSELNVNALELDDSALYLCASSLDGVKRSPLHFGNGTRLTVT.

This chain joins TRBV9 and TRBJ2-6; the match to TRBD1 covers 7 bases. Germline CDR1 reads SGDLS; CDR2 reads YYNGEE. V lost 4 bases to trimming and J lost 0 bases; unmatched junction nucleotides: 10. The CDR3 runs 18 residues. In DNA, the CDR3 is TGTGCCAGCAGCTCCCGGACAGGCCAATTCTCTGGGGCCAACGTCCTGACTTTC. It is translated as CASSSRTGQFSGANVLTF.

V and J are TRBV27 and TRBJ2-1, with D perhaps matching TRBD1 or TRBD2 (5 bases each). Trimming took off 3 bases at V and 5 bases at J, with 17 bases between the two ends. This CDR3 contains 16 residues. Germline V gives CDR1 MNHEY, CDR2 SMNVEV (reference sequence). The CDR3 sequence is CASSFGGIPSNNEQFF. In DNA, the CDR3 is TGTGCCAGCAGTTTTGGGGGAATCCCATCGAACAATGAGCAGTTCTTC.

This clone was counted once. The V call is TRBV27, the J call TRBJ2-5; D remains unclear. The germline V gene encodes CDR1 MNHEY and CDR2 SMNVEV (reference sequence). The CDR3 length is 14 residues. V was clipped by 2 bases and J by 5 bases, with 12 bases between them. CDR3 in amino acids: CASSLMGAPETQYF. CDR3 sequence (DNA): TGTGCCAGCAGTTTAATGGGTGCTCCGGAGACCCAGTACTTC.

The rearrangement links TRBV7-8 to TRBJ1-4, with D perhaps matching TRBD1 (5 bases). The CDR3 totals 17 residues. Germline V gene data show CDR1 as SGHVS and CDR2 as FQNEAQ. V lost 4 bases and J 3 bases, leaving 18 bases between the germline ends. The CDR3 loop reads CASSSLREEAANEKLFF. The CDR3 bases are TGTGCCAGCAGCTCCCTCAGGGAAGAGGCTGCTAATGAAAAACTGTTTTTT. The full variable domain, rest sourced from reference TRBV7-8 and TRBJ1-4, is GAGVSQSPRYKVAKRGQDVALRCDPISGHVSLFWYQQALGQGPEFLTYFQNEAQLDKSGLPSDRFFAERPEGSVSTLKIQRTQQEDSAVYLCASSSLREEAANEKLFFGSGTQLSVL.

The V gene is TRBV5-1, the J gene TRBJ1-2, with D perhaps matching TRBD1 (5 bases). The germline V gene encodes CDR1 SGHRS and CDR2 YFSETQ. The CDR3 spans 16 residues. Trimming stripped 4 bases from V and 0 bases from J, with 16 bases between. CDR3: CASSRSRQRSNYGYTF. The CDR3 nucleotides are TGCGCCAGCAGCCGCTCCCGACAGCGATCTAACTATGGCTACACCTTC.

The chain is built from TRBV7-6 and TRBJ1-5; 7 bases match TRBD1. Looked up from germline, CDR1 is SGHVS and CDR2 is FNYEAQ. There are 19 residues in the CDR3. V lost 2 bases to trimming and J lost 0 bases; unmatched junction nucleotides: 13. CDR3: CASSLLPPGGQNSNQPQHF. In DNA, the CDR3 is TGTGCCAGCAGCTTACTCCCACCAGGGGGACAGAATAGCAATCAGCCCCAGCATTTT.

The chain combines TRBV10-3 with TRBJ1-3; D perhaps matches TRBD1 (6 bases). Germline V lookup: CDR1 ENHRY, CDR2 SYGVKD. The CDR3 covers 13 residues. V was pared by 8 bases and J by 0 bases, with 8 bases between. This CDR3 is CAIRTVSGNTIYF. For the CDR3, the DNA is TGTGCCATCCGGACAGTCTCTGGAAACACCATATATTTT.

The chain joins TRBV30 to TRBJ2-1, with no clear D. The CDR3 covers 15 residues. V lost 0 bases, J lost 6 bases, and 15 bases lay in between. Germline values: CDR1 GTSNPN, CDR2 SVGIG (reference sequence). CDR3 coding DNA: TGTGCCTGGAGTGTAGTCGGTTTAGTCGTCAATGAGCAGTTCTTC. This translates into CAWSVVGLVVNEQFF.

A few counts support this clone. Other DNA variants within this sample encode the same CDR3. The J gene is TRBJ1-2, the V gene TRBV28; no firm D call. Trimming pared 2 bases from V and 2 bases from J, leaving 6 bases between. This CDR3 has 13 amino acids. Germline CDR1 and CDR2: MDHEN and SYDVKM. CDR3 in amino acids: CASSLQENYGYTF. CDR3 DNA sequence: TGTGCCAGCAGTTTACAGGAAAACTATGGCTACACCTTC.

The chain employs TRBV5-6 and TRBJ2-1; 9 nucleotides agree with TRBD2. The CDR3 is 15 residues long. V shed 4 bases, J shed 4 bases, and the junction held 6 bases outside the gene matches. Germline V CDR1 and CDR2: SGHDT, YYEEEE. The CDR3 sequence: CASSTDLAGYNEQFF. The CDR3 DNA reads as TGTGCCAGCAGCACGGATCTAGCGGGATACAATGAGCAGTTCTTC.

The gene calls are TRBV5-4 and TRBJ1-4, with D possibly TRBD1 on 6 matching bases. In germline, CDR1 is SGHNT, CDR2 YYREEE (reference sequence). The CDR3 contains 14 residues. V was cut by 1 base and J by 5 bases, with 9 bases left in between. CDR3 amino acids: CASSLSGENEKLFF. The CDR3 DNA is TGTGCCAGCAGCTTGTCAGGGGAGAATGAAAAACTGTTTTTT.

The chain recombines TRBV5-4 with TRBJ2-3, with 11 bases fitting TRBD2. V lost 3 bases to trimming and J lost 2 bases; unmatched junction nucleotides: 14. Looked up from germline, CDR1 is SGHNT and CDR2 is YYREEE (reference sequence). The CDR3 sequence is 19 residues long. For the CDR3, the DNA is TGTGCCAGCAGCTGGGGTGCGGGGACTAGCGGAGCCCCCACAGATACGCAGTATTTT. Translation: CASSWGAGTSGAPTDTQYF.

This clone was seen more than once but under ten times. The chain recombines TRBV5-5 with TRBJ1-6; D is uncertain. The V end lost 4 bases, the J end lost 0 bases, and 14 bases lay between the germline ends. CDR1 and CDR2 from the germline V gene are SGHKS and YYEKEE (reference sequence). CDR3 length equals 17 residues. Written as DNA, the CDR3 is TGTGCCAGCAGCGCCGACGGGGATAGCTCCTATAATTCACCCCTCCACTTT. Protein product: CASSADGDSSYNSPLHF.

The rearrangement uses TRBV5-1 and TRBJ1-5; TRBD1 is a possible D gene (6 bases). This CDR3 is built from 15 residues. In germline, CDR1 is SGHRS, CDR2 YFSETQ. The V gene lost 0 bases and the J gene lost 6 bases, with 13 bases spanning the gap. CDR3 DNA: TGCGCCAGCAGCTTGGACGGGGGGCAGGGTCAGCCCCAGCATTTT. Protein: CASSLDGGQGQPQHF. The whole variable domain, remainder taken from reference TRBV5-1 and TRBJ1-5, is KAGVTQTPRYLIKTRGQQVTLSCSPISGHRSVSWYQQTPGQGLQFLFEYFSETQRNKGNFPGRFSGRQFSNSRSEMNVSTLELGDSALYLCASSLDGGQGQPQHFGDGTRLSIL.